This T cell receptor beta chain was captured by sequencing in a study of shared clonotypes between healthy human individuals. The study, taken as a whole, reports: Blood alone was sampled, and tissue repertoires likely differ. It was expected that sequencing depth would affect clonotype sharing among donors.

V was pared by 4 bases and J by 0 bases, with 4 bases of the junction left unmatched. The CDR3 has 14 residues. Germline-derived CDR1 and CDR2 are SGDLS and YYNGEE. As regards this clone: The antigen is undetermined.

Terminally differentiated effector memory CD45RA+ cells were left out of the naive CD8 fraction, which was CD45RO-negative and positively selected for CCR7. Assay used: immunoSEQ multiplex PCR; TCRdb lists only in-frame clones, some missing. The sample consists of hundreds of thousands of clones, more than 85% of them appearing once. This chain joins TRBV9 and TRBJ2-7; 7 bases map to TRBD1. Sequencing used naive CD8+ T cells sorted from blood. The clonotype originates from a man aged 25-45 years in good health. The CDR3 DNA is TGTGCCAGCAGCTTACAGGGGAGCTCCTACGAGCAGTACTTC. Translation gives CASSLQGSSYEQYF.